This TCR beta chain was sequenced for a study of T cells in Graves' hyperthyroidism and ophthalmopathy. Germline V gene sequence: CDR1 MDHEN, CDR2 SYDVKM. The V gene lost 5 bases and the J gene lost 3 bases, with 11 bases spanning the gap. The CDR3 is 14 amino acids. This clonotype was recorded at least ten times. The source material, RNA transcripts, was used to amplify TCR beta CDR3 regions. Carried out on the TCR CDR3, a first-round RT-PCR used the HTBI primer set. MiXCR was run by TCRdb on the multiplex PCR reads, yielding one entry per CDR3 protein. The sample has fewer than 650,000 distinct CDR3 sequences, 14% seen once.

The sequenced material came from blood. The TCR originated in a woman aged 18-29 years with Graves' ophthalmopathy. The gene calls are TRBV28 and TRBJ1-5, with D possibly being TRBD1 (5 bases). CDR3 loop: CASSPRQPNQPQHF. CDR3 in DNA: TGTGCCAGCAGTCCCCGACAGCCCAATCAGCCCCAGCATTTT.